Below are 16 T cell receptor beta chains sequenced from a single sample in a study of graft-versus-host responses after intestinal transplantation. Assay used: immunoSEQ multiplex PCR; TCRdb lists only in-frame clones, some missing. The repertoire holds roughly 110,000 clones, with over 80% as singletons. For these receptors, no antigen is known. The input for sequencing was unstimulated CD4+ T cells sorted from spleen or lymph node cells, taken before transplant. Receptors originate from a human donor who was the organ donor for an intestinal transplant.

This rearrangement joins TRBV30 to TRBJ1-2, with D tentatively TRBD1 (6 bases). V shed 1 base and J shed 6 bases, with 21 bases lying between them. CDR1 is GTSNPN and CDR2 is SVGIG in the germline V gene (reference sequence). The CDR3 totals 16 residues. The CDR3 reads CAWSARGRGFLHGYTF. Here the CDR3 DNA reads TGTGCCTGGAGTGCCCGCGGCAGGGGCTTTTTACATGGCTACACCTTC.

J is TRBJ2-7 and V is TRBV27; D is undetermined. The V gene lost 2 bases and the J gene lost 2 bases, with 19 bases spanning the gap. CDR3 length: 17 residues. CDR1 MNHEY and CDR2 SMNVEV come from the germline V gene (reference sequence). CDR3 sequence (DNA): TGTGCCAGCAGTTTACTGCCTGGACCGTTCCCCGCCTACGAGCAGTACTTC. Protein product: CASSLLPGPFPAYEQYF.

This sequence joins TRBV11-2 and TRBJ2-1; D unresolved. The V end was cut by 1 base, the J end by 8 bases, with 9 bases between. CDR1 SGHAT and CDR2 FQNNGV come from the germline V gene. The CDR3 totals 13 residues. The CDR3 DNA reads TGTGCCAGCAGCTTAGCCTCCGAGTATGAGCAGTTCTTC. Residues: CASSLASEYEQFF.

The J gene is TRBJ2-1, the V gene TRBV18; weak D call: TRBD1 (6 bases). CDR3 size: 16 residues. V gave up 3 bases and J gave up 6 bases, with 18 bases separating them. The germline V gene encodes CDR1 KGHSH and CDR2 LQKENI. CDR3 bases: TGTGCCAGCTCACCGGCACGACAGGTTGCTCGCAATGAGCAGTTCTTC. This sequence encodes CASSPARQVARNEQFF.

This clone was found once. V usage is TRBV6-1 and J usage is TRBJ1-6; possibly TRBD1 for D (6 bases). The V end lost 4 bases, the J end lost 9 bases, and 7 bases lay between the germline ends. Germline CDR1 MNHNS, CDR2 SASEGT. The CDR3 has 12 amino acids. The chain's CDR3 is CASSAQGSPLHF. In DNA form, the CDR3 reads TGTGCCAGCAGTGCACAGGGTTCACCCCTCCACTTT.

Only one count was recorded for this clone. V and J are TRBV19 and TRBJ1-6; the match to TRBD1 covers 7 bases. Germline V lookup: CDR1 LNHDA, CDR2 SQIVND (reference sequence). The CDR3 is made up of 15 amino acids. V shed 4 bases and J 10 bases; nucleotides not matched to a gene: 10. CDR3 DNA: TGTGCCAGTAGTACTCGGACAGGAGTAGGATCACCCCTCCACTTT. As protein: CASSTRTGVGSPLHF.

The CDR3 loop is CASTTLNTGELFF. In DNA, the CDR3 is TGTGCCAGCACAACATTAAACACCGGGGAGCTGTTTTTT. V is TRBV28 and J is TRBJ2-2; D call uncertain. Germline V lookup: CDR1 MDHEN, CDR2 SYDVKM. The CDR3 length is 13 residues. The ends were cut back, 7 bases at V and 2 bases at J, with 8 bases in the middle. The variable domain in full, with the rest retrieved from reference TRBV28 and TRBJ2-2, is DVKVTQSSRYLVKRTGEKVFLECVQDMDHENMFWYRQDPGLGLRLIYFSYDVKMKEKGDIPEGYSVSREKKERFSLILESASTNQTSMYLCASTTLNTGELFFGEGSRLTVL.

This clone has only a few counts. CDR3 sequence (DNA): TGCAGCGTTGTTCGAGGACTGAAAGAGACCCAGTACTTC. Its translation is CSVVRGLKETQYF. The chain combines TRBV29-1 with TRBJ2-5, with a tentative D call TRBD2 (5 bases). The CDR3 length is 13 residues. The V and J ends lost 4 bases and 3 bases respectively, with 12 bases between them. Per germline, CDR1 SQVTM and CDR2 ANQGSEA.

The chain couples TRBV30 to TRBJ1-5; D remains unclear. The V and J ends lost 1 base and 7 bases respectively, with 14 bases between them. This CDR3 comprises 14 residues. The V gene's germline CDR1 is GTSNPN and CDR2 SVGIG (reference sequence). The CDR3, as DNA: TGTGCCTGGAGTGCGCCGGGGTTGAGACAGCCCCAGCATTTT. It translates to CAWSAPGLRQPQHF.

J is TRBJ2-6 and V is TRBV27; D remains unclear. The V gene lost 3 bases and the J gene lost 0 bases, with 3 bases spanning the gap. The CDR3 length is 14 residues. Germline V gene lookup returns CDR1 MNHEY and CDR2 SMNVEV (reference sequence). This chain's CDR3 is CASSFLSGANVLTF. The CDR3 DNA is TGTGCCAGCAGTTTCCTCTCTGGGGCCAACGTCCTGACTTTC.

This chain links TRBV9 with TRBJ2-5; TRBD1 matches 9 bases. The CDR3 is made up of 17 amino acids. J lost 5 bases, V lost 4 bases, and 15 bases had no gene match. Germline CDR1 reads SGDLS; CDR2 reads YYNGEE. The CDR3 coding sequence is TGTGCCAGCAGCCTAGGCTATTTCGACAGGGGGAGGGAGACCCAGTACTTC. Its protein product is CASSLGYFDRGRETQYF.

The chain is built from TRBV5-1 and TRBJ1-2, with TRBD1 as a possible D gene (5 bases). Trimming shortened V by 3 bases and J by 2 bases, and 11 bases separated the two germline ends. The CDR3 is 14 residues long. Germline V CDR1 and CDR2: SGHRS, YFSETQ. The CDR3 spells CASSSPGVNYGYTF. CDR3 bases: TGCGCCAGCAGCTCCCCGGGGGTAAACTATGGCTACACCTTC.

This clone was picked up one time. The chain uses TRBV7-6 and TRBJ1-1; D is undetermined. CDR3 length: 13 amino acids. Trimming cost V 2 bases and J 3 bases, with 7 bases left between them. Germline CDR1 and CDR2: SGHVS and FNYEAQ. The CDR3 DNA follows: TGTGCCAGCAGCTTAAGAGTACACACTGAAGCTTTCTTT. Amino acid sequence: CASSLRVHTEAFF.

This clone showed up just once. The CDR3 protein is CASSLARGYEQYF. CDR3 sequence (DNA): TGCGCCAGCAGCTTGGCCCGAGGCTACGAGCAGTACTTC. The chain joins TRBV5-1 to TRBJ2-7, with D uncertain. Germline CDR1 and CDR2: SGHRS and YFSETQ. V dropped 0 bases and J dropped 3 bases, with 7 bases sitting between them. The length of the CDR3 is 13 residues.

The chain has TRBV12-5 and TRBJ2-1; 12 bases are a match to TRBD2. CDR1 and CDR2 from the germline V gene are LGHNT and FRNRAP. The CDR3 sequence is 17 residues long. V was pared by 3 bases and J by 6 bases, with 9 bases of the junction left unmatched. The CDR3 DNA sequence: TGTGCTAGTGGTTTCAAGTCATCTAGCGGGGGGGCCAATGAGCAGTTCTTC. Protein: CASGFKSSSGGANEQFF. Supplemented by reference TRBV12-5 and TRBJ2-1, the full variable domain reads DARVTQTPRHKVTEMGQEVTMRCQPILGHNTVFWYRQTMMQGLELLAYFRNRAPLDDSGMPKDRFSAEMPDATLATLKIQPSEPRDSAVYFCASGFKSSSGGANEQFFGPGTRLTVL.

The CDR3 region has the DNA TGCGCCAGCAGCTCCCTAGTAGCGGGAGTTTCTATGAATGAGCAGTTCTTC. This gives the protein CASSSLVAGVSMNEQFF. The chain employs TRBV5-1 and TRBJ2-1; 9 bases line up with TRBD2. Germline assignment: CDR1 SGHRS and CDR2 YFSETQ. The CDR3 extends over 17 amino acids. V lost 3 bases, J lost 7 bases, and 14 bases stayed unmatched.